One and the same sample provided the 14 T cell receptor beta chains below, sequenced in a study of T-cell memory formation after mild COVID-19. TCRdb itself ran the 5' RACE reads through MiXCR, one entry per CDR3 protein. The sample includes 390,000 or so distinct CDR3 sequences, roughly 15% seen only once; the top ten take roughly a fifth. The sequenced material came from PBMCs or a T cell subset sorted from them (not recorded which). These receptors were collected from a man aged 18 to 30 who had mild COVID-19 (a few samples of this study predate the infection). Cell type and time point are not known.

This clonotype was picked up many times. The rearrangement links TRBV10-3 to TRBJ2-1; 14 positions match TRBD2. Unmatched junction bases numbered 7, after V lost 6 bases and J lost 9 bases. Germline lookup yields CDR1 ENHRY and CDR2 SYGVKD. This CDR3 has 15 amino acids. CDR3: CAISRGLAGGGEQFF. In DNA form, the CDR3 reads TGTGCCATCAGCCGAGGACTAGCGGGGGGAGGTGAGCAGTTCTTC.

The table lists this clonotype with many counts. The V call is TRBV7-9, the J call TRBJ2-2, with 8 bases lining up with TRBD1. Germline V lookup: CDR1 SEHNR, CDR2 FQNEAQ (reference sequence). After removal of 3 bases from V and 4 bases from J, the junction contained 1 base not matched to a gene. The CDR3 contains 14 residues. The CDR3 bases are TGTGCCAGCAGCTTCAGGGGGCCCACCGGGGAGCTGTTTTTT. Residues: CASSFRGPTGELFF.

This clonotype was seen more than once but under ten times. The V and J genes are TRBV7-2 and TRBJ2-3, with D possibly matching TRBD2 (5 bases). The germline V gene encodes CDR1 SGHTA and CDR2 FQGNSA. This CDR3 region has 16 residues. Trimming shortened V by 2 bases and J by 3 bases, and 15 bases separated the two germline ends. The CDR3 here is CASSLRVRASTDTQYF. DNA of the CDR3: TGTGCCAGCAGCTTAAGGGTGCGGGCCTCGACAGATACGCAGTATTTT.

This clonotype was observed a handful of times. This sequence joins TRBV5-1 and TRBJ2-5, with D possibly being TRBD2 (7 bases). The CDR3 is made up of 15 amino acids. Germline V gene sequence: CDR1 SGHRS, CDR2 YFSETQ. Trimming cost V 4 bases and J 5 bases, with 18 bases left between them. CDR3 in DNA: TGCGCCAGCAGCGAACCCTCACAGGGAGGGGAGACCCAGTACTTC. This codes for CASSEPSQGGETQYF.

This clonotype was observed a handful of times. This chain links TRBV20-1 with TRBJ1-1; no definite D call. V was trimmed by 5 bases and J by 1 base, leaving 14 bases between them. In germline, CDR1 is DFQATT, CDR2 SNEGSKA (reference sequence). The CDR3 is 14 amino acids. The CDR3 reads CSAAIWASNTEAFF. The CDR3 DNA reads TGCAGTGCTGCTATTTGGGCTTCGAACACTGAAGCTTTCTTT.

The rearrangement links TRBV30 to TRBJ1-5; no clear D. Germline CDR1 reads GTSNPN; CDR2 reads SVGIG (reference sequence). V was pared by 5 bases and J by 4 bases, with 12 bases between. This CDR3 is built from 13 residues. In nucleotides, the CDR3 is TGTGCCTGGGGACCCGGCCCAAATCAGCCCCAGCATTTT. Protein: CAWGPGPNQPQHF.

The V call is TRBV28, the J call TRBJ1-1, with D possibly being TRBD1 (5 bases). This CDR3 region has 15 residues. The V end lost 2 bases, the J end lost 3 bases, and 13 bases lay between the germline ends. Germline V gene sequence: CDR1 MDHEN, CDR2 SYDVKM. CDR3 in DNA: TGTGCCAGCAGTTTAAATTCGGGGGGACACACTGAAGCTTTCTTT. Its protein product is CASSLNSGGHTEAFF.

This clonotype has just a few counts. This rearrangement joins TRBV10-2 to TRBJ1-6; 8 bases align to TRBD1. Germline CDR1 WSHSY, CDR2 SAAADI. The length of the CDR3 is 18 residues. J lost 0 bases, V lost 2 bases, and 6 bases had no gene match. CDR3 bases: TGCGCCAGCAGTGAGGGACAGGGATTTAGCTCCTATAATTCACCCCTCCACTTT. As protein: CASSEGQGFSSYNSPLHF.

The chain employs TRBV7-6 and TRBJ2-1, with 8 bases matching TRBD2. Germline CDR1 is SGHVS and CDR2 is FNYEAQ. V dropped 4 bases and J dropped 7; count of bases not matched to a gene: 6. The CDR3 has 14 amino acids. CDR3 bases: TGTGCCAGCAGCTACCCCGGGACTAGTAATGAGCAGTTCTTC. It yields the protein CASSYPGTSNEQFF.

CDR3 nucleotides: TGTGCCAGCTCACCCTCACAACGCAATCAGCCCCAGCATTTT. It codes for CASSPSQRNQPQHF. The rearrangement uses TRBV18 and TRBJ1-5; D uncertain. This CDR3 has 14 amino acids. Germline lookup yields CDR1 KGHSH and CDR2 LQKENI. Trimming pared 3 bases from V and 2 bases from J, leaving 8 bases between.

This clonotype was seen more than once but under ten times. The chain employs TRBV2 and TRBJ2-5, with 12 bases that match TRBD2. V shed 4 bases and J 4 bases; nucleotides not matched to a gene: 4. This CDR3 is 15 amino acids long. Germline loops: CDR1 SNHLY, CDR2 FYNNEI. The CDR3 protein is CASSGGLAGLETQYF. The CDR3 DNA is TGTGCCAGCAGTGGAGGACTAGCGGGATTAGAGACCCAGTACTTC.

This clonotype occurred a few times. The V gene is TRBV20-1, the J gene TRBJ1-2; the match to TRBD1 covers 8 bases. With 6 bases clipped from V and 2 bases from J, the junction kept 5 bases outside the gene matches. Per germline, CDR1 DFQATT and CDR2 SNEGSKA (reference sequence). The CDR3 is made up of 13 amino acids. DNA for the CDR3: TGCAGTGCAGGGGGGACAGGAAACTATGGCTACACCTTC. It is translated as CSAGGTGNYGYTF.

This clonotype was observed a handful of times. This chain connects TRBV7-8 to TRBJ1-6; D is unclear. The CDR3 extends over 14 amino acids. V was trimmed by 4 bases and J by 9 bases, leaving 13 bases between them. CDR1 and CDR2 from the germline V gene are SGHVS and FQNEAQ. CDR3 bases: TGTGCCAGCAGCTCGATACGCGGAGGTTCACCCCTCCACTTT. Its translation: CASSSIRGGSPLHF. Looking up the rest from reference TRBV7-8 and TRBJ1-6 gives the full variable domain: GAGVSQSPRYKVAKRGQDVALRCDPISGHVSLFWYQQALGQGPEFLTYFQNEAQLDKSGLPSDRFFAERPEGSVSTLKIQRTQQEDSAVYLCASSSIRGGSPLHFGNGTRLTVT.

This clonotype was seen more than once but under ten times. This chain links TRBV4-1 with TRBJ2-1, with D possibly being TRBD2 (5 bases). Between the trimmed V and J ends, which lost 5 bases and 4 bases, there was a span of 18 bases. CDR1 is MGHRA, CDR2 YSYEKL, per germline. The CDR3 runs 16 residues. The CDR3 sequence is CASSKTILEIYNEQFF. The CDR3 DNA sequence: TGCGCCAGCAGCAAAACTATACTAGAGATATACAATGAGCAGTTCTTC.